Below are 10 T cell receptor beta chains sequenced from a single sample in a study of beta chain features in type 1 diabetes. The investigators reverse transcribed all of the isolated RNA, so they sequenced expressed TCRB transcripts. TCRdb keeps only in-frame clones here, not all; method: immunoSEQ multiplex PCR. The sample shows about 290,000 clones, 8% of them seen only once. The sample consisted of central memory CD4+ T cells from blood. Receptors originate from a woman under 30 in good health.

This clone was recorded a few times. Written as DNA, the CDR3 is TGTGCCAGCAGCTTAAGGTTCGGGACCAATGAGCAGTTCTTC. This codes for CASSLRFGTNEQFF. The chain joins TRBV7-2 to TRBJ2-1, with D perhaps TRBD1 or TRBD2 (5 bases each). Germline V gene sequence: CDR1 SGHTA, CDR2 FQGNSA. This CDR3 comprises 14 residues. Trimming removed 2 bases at V and 6 bases at J, with 11 bases between.

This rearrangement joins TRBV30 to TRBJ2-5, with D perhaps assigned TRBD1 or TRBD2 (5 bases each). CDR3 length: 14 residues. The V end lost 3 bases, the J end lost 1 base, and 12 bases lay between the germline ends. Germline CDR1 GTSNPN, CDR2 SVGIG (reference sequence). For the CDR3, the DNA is TGTGCCTGGAGGAGACCCGGGGCCCAAGAGACCCAGTACTTC. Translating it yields CAWRRPGAQETQYF.

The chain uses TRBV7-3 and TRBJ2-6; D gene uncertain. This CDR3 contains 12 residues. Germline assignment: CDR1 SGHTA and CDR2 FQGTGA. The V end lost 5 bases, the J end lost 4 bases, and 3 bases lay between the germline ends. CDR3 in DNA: TGTGCCAGCAGCGGAGGGGCCAACGTCCTGACTTTC. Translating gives CASSGGANVLTF.

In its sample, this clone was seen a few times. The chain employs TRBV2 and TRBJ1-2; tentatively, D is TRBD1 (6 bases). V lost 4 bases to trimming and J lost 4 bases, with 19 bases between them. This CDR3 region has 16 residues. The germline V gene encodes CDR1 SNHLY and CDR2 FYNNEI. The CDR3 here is CASSATQQGLGYGYTF. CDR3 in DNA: TGTGCCAGCAGTGCAACCCAGCAGGGGTTGGGCTATGGCTACACCTTC.

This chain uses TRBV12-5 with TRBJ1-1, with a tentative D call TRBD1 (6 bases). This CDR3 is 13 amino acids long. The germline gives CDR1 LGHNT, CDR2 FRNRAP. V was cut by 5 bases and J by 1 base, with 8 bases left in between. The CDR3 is CASGEGGNTEAFF. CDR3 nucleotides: TGTGCTAGTGGTGAAGGGGGGAACACTGAAGCTTTCTTT.

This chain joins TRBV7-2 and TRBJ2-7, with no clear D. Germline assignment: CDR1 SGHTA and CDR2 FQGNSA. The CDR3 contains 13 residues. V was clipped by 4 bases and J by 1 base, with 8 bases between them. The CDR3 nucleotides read TGTGCCAGCAGCTCGTACGGATCCTACGAGCAGTACTTC. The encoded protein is CASSSYGSYEQYF.

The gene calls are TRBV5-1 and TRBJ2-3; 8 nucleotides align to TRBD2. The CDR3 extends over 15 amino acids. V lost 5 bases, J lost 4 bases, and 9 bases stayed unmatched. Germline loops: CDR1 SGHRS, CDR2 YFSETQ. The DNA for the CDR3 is TGCGCCAGCAGACAGGGTAGCGGGGTCGCAGATACGCAGTATTTT. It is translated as CASRQGSGVADTQYF.

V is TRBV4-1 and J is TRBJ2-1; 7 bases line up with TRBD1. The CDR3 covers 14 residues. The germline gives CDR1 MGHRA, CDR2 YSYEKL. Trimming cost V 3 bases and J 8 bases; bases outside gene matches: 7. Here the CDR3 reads CASSHDDRDDEQFF. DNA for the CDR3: TGCGCCAGCAGCCACGACGACAGGGACGATGAGCAGTTCTTC.

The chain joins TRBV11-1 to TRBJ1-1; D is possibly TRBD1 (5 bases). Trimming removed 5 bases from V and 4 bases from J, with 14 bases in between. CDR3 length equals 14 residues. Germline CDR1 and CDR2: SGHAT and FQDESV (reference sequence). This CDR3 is CASSPQGGSTEAFF. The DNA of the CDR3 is TGTGCCAGCAGCCCCCAGGGCGGGAGCACTGAAGCTTTCTTT.

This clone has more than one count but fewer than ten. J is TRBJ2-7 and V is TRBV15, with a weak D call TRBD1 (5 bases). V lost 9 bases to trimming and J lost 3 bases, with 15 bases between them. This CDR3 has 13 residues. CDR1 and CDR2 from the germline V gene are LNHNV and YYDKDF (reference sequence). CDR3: CATARDSLYEQYF. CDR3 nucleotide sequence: TGTGCCACAGCTCGAGACAGCCTCTACGAGCAGTACTTC.